The clone carrying this T cell receptor beta chain has a single count. The entry originates in a study of blood T cell repertoires in COVID-19. Original data processing: From reference gene primer amplification, estimates of nucleated cell counts were derived. Assay: immunoSEQ multiplex PCR; the TCRdb copy retains only in-frame clones and omits some. The V and J calls and clone size come from that table; D and trimming were worked out from the DNA. The sample includes about 71,000 clones, about four fifths of them seen just once. Germline CDR1 and CDR2: SGDLS and YYNGEE. Trimming took off 0 bases at V and 3 bases at J, with 9 bases between the two ends. This CDR3 comprises 15 residues.

The sequence derives from a man aged 70-80 years with acute or convalescent COVID-19. The sample taken for sequencing was peripheral blood. This chain connects TRBV9 to TRBJ2-2; no clear D. Written as DNA, the CDR3 is TGTGCCAGCAGCGTAGACCCGGAGTACACCGGGGAGCTGTTTTTT. Translation gives CASSVDPEYTGELFF.